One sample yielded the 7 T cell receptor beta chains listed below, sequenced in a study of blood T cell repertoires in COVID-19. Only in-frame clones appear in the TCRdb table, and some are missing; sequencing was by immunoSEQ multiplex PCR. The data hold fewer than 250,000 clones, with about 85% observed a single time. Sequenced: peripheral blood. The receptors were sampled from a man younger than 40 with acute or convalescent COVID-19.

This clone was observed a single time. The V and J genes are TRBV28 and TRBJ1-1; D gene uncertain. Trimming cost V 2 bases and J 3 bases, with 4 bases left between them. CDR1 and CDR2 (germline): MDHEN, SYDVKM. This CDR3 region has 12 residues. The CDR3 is CASSLLDTEAFF. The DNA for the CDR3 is TGTGCCAGCAGTTTACTCGACACTGAAGCTTTCTTT.

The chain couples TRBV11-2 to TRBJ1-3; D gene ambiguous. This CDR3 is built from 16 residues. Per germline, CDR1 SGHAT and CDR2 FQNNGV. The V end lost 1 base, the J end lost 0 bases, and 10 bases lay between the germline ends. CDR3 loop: CASSLALGNSGNTIYF. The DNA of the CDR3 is TGTGCCAGCAGCTTAGCACTAGGGAACTCTGGAAACACCATATATTTT.

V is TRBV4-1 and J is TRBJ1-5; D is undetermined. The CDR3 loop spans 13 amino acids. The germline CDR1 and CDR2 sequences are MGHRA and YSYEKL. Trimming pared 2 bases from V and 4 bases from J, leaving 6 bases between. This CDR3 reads CASSQSGNQPQHF. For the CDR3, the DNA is TGCGCCAGCAGCCAATCCGGGAATCAGCCCCAGCATTTT.

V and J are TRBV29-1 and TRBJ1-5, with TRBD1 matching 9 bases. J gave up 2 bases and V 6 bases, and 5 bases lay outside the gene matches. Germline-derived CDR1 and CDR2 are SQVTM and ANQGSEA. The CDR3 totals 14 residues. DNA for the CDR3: TGCAGCGTAGGACAGGGGATGGGCAATCAGCCCCAGCATTTT. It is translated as CSVGQGMGNQPQHF.

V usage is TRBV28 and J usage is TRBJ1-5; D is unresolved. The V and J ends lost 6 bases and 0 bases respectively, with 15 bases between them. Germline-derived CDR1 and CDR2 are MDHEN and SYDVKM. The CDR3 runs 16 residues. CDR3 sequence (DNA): TGTGCCAGCAGAGATAGTACCACCGGTAGCAATCAGCCCCAGCATTTT. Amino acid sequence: CASRDSTTGSNQPQHF. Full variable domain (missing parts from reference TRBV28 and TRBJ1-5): DVKVTQSSRYLVKRTGEKVFLECVQDMDHENMFWYRQDPGLGLRLIYFSYDVKMKEKGDIPEGYSVSREKKERFSLILESASTNQTSMYLCASRDSTTGSNQPQHFGDGTRLSIL.

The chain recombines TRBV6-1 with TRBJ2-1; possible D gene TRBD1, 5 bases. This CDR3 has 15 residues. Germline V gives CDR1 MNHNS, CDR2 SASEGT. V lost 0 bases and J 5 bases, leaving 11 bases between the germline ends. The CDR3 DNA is TGTGCCAGCAGTGAAGCAACCAGGGTCCACAATGAGCAGTTCTTC. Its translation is CASSEATRVHNEQFF.

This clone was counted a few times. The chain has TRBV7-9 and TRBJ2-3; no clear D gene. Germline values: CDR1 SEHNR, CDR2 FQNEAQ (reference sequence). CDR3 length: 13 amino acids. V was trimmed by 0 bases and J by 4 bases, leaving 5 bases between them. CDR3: CASSLAPADTQYF. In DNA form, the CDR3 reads TGTGCCAGCAGCTTAGCCCCGGCAGATACGCAGTATTTT.